The entry below gives a single TCR beta chain sequence along with its context. Trimming cost V 3 bases and J 4 bases, with 12 bases left between them. Germline V CDR1 and CDR2: SGHDN, FVKESK. The CDR3 length is 14 residues. Methods used by the authors: Counts of nucleated cells, estimated from reference gene primer amplification, were obtained. Only in-frame clones appear in the TCRdb table, and some are missing; sequencing was by immunoSEQ multiplex PCR. From that table come the V and J calls and clone size; the DNA was used to work out D and trimming. Of around 68,000 clones in the sample, 85% to 90% were seen once. The sample comes from a study of blood T cell repertoires in COVID-19. Looking at the study overall: Researchers got acute and convalescent COVID-19 samples from the United States, Italy and Spain. Sources were T cells, B-cell-depleted T cells, or PBMCs; the material itself was cDNA or gDNA.

This chain uses TRBV14 with TRBJ1-1, with no clear D. Material: peripheral blood. The TCR was taken from a man aged 50-59 years with acute or convalescent COVID-19. This chain's CDR3 is CASSQELRGTEAFF. CDR3 nucleotides: TGTGCCAGCAGCCAGGAACTACGGGGCACTGAAGCTTTCTTT.